This T cell receptor (beta chain) is drawn from a study of blood T cell repertoires in COVID-19 (dated by TCRdb to 2018 to 2020). The study in broad terms: Samples from collaborators originated in the United States, Italy and Spain and spanned both the acute and convalescent phases of COVID-19. The sample metadata nearly always contained a de-identified subject ID, COVID-19 status, age in years and sex. The repertoires were released in a freely available public database meant as a resource for research on the immune response to SARS-CoV-2. Deeply sampled blood TCRbeta repertoires from subjects exposed to, actively infected with, or recovered from COVID-19 were included in the dataset. Samples were obtained from the ongoing ImmuneRACE study (first 160 participants) and from about 1,300 subjects provided by 6 global collaborators. The prospective study material was composed of cDNA or gDNA derived from T cells, B-cell-depleted T cells, or PBMCs. Where available, HLA class I and class II types were obtained from metadata supplied by the sample provider rather than from assay-based typing. Findings and caveats that apply to the study as a whole: The quantity of clinical and demographic metadata differed by source and by participant and was supplied without curation.

At one collaborating source in Seattle, patients were enrolled during active infection and were followed longitudinally through the course of disease. Collaborating institutions collected whole blood in K2EDTA tubes following their own protocols. Collaborator samples were shipped for TCRbeta analysis as frozen whole blood, isolated PBMCs, or DNA extracted from either sample type. To note about this clone: Its specific antigen is unknown. No base-level quality is on record; no much larger clone is a single base apart.

The immunoSEQ Assay, a bias-controlled multiplex PCR, was used to amplify TCRbeta CDR3 regions from genomic DNA. The original pipeline was this. The number of nucleated cells in each sample was estimated from the amplification of reference gene primers within the assay. To quantify the absolute abundance of each unique TCRbeta CDR3 rearrangement, sequence reads were collapsed and filtered. For each sample, productive Simpson clonality was calculated as the square root of Simpson's diversity index over productive rearrangements. The clones in this table, taken by TCRdb from immuneACCESS, are in-frame only. Not every clone is retained; where verified, under half of the shortfall comes from an unresolved V gene, and the cause of the rest is unknown. The DNA gave D and trimming, while V, J and clone size come from that table. Across this sample there are hundreds of thousands of clones, with 87% seen only once. The top ten clones comprise under 3% of the sample.

Germline trimming amounts to 0 bases on V and 4 bases on J, with 21 as the count of junction bases outside the gene matches. Taken from cysteine to phenylalanine, the CDR3 has 21 residues. Only CDR3 DNA remains: 63 bases, in frame from the first base. The germline V gene supplies CDR1 KGHDR and CDR2 SFDVKD. The source is a woman aged 55-69 years with COVID-19, enrolled during active disease. Sequenced sample: peripheral blood. The chain links TRBV24-1 with TRBJ1-1, with 8 middle bases fitting TRBD1. The base sequence is TGTGCCACCAGTGATTTGCGACCCCCAGGGGACTTGACAGGGGTGTCCACTGAAGCTTTCTTT. The resulting protein is CATSDLRPPGDLTGVSTEAFF.